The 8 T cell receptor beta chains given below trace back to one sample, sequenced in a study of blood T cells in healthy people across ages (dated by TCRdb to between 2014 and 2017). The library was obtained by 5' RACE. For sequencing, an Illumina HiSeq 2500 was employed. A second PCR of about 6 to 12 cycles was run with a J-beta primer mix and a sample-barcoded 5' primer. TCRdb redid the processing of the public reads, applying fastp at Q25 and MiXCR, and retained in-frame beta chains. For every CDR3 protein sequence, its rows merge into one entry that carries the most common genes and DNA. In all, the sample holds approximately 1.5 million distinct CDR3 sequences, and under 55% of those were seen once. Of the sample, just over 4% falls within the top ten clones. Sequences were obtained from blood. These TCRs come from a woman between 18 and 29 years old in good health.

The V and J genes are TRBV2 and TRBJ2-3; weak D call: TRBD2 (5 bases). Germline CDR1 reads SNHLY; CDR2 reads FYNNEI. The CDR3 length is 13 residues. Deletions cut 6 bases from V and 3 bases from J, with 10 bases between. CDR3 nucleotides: TGTGCCAGCAGGGGTATAGCGACAGATACGCAGTATTTT. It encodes CASRGIATDTQYF. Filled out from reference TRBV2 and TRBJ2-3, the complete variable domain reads EPEVTQTPSHQVTQMGQEVILRCVPISNHLYFYWYRQILGQKVEFLVSFYNNEISEKSEIFDDQFSVERPDGSNFTLKIRSTKLEDSAMYFCASRGIATDTQYFGPGTRLTVL.

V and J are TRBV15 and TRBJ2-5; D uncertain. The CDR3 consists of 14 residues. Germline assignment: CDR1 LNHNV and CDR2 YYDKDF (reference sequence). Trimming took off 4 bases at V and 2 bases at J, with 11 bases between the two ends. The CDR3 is CATSTIGRQETQYF. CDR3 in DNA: TGTGCCACCAGCACAATCGGACGGCAAGAGACCCAGTACTTC.

The CDR3 loop is CASSPENRANTGELFF. DNA for the CDR3: TGTGCCAGCAGCCCCGAGAACAGGGCGAACACCGGGGAGCTGTTTTTT. The V and J genes are TRBV12-3 or TRBV12-4 and TRBJ2-2, with D tentatively TRBD1 (6 bases). Deletions cut 6 bases from V and 0 bases from J, with 14 bases between. This CDR3 region has 16 residues.

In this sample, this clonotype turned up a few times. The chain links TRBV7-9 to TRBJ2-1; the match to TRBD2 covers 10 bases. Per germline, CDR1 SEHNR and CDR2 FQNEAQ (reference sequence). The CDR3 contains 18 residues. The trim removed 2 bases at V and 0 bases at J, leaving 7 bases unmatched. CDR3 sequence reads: CASSLSLAGDYSYNEQFF. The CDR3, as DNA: TGTGCCAGCAGCTTATCTCTAGCGGGAGACTACTCCTACAATGAGCAGTTCTTC.

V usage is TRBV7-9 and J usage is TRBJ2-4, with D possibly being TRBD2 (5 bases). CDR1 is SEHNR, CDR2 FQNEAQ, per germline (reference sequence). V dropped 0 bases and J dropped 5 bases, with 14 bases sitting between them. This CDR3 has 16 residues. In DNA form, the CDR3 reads TGTGCCAGCAGCTTAGCTTGGACTGGGGTGGAAAACATTCAGTACTTC. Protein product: CASSLAWTGVENIQYF.

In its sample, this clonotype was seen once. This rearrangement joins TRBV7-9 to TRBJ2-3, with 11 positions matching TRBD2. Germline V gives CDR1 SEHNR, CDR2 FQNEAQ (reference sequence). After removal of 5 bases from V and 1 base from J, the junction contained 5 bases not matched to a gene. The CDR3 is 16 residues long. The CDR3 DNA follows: TGTGCCAGCAGCGACGGACTAGCGGGCCGCACAGATACGCAGTATTTT. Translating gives CASSDGLAGRTDTQYF.

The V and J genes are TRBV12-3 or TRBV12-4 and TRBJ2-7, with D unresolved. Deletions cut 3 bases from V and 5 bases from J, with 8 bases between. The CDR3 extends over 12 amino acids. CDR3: CASSFGSDEQYF. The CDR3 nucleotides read TGTGCCAGCAGTTTTGGTTCGGACGAGCAGTACTTC.

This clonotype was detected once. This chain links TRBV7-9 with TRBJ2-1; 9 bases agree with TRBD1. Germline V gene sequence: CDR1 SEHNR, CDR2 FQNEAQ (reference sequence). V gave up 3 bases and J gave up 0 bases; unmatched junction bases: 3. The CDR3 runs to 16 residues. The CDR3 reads CASSFTGGLSYNEQFF. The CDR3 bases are TGTGCCAGCAGCTTTACAGGGGGCCTCTCCTACAATGAGCAGTTCTTC. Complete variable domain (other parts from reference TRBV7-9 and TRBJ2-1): DTGVSQNPRHKITKRGQNVTFRCDPISEHNRLYWYRQTLGQGPEFLTYFQNEAQLEKSRLLSDRFSAERPKGSFSTLEIQRTEQGDSAMYLCASSFTGGLSYNEQFFGPGTRLTVL.